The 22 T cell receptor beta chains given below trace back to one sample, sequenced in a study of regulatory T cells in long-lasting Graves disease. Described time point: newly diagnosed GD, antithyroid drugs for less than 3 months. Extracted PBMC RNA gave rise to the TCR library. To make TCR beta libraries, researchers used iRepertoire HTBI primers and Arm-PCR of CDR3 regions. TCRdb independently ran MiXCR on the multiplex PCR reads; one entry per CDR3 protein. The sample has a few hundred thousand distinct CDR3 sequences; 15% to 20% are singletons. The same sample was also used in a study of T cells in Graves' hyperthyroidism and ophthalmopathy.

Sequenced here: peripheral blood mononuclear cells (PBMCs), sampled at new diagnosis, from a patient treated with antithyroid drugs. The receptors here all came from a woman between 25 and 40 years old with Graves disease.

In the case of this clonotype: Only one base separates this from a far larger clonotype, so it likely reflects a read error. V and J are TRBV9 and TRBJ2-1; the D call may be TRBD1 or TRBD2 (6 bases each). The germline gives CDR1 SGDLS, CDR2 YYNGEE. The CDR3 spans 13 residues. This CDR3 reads CASSAEGGSEQSF. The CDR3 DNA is TGTGCCAGCAGTGCGGAGGGGGGTAGTGAGCAGTCCTTC. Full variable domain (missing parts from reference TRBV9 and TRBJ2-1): DSGVTQTPKHLITATGQRVTLRCSPRSGDLSVYWYQQSLDQGLQFLIQYYNGEERAKGNILERFSAQQFPDLHSELNLSSLELGDSALYFCASSAEGGSEQSFGPGTRLTVL.

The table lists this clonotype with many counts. In DNA, the CDR3 is TGTGCCAGCAGCCGGACAGGGGGCGCAAGCGAGCAGTACTTC. Protein: CASSRTGGASEQYF. The genes are TRBV3-1 and TRBJ2-7, with 11 bases aligning to TRBD1. This CDR3 is 14 amino acids long. Germline CDR1 LGHDT, CDR2 YNNKEL (reference sequence). Trimming removed 4 bases from V and 6 bases from J; junction bases left unmatched: 5.

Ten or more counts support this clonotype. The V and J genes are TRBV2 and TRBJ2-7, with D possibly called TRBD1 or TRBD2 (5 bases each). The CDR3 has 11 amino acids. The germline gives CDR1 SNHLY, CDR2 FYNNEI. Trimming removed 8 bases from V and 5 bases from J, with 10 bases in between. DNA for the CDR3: TGTGCCAGCGGGGGACCGGACGAGCAGTACTTC. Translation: CASGGPDEQYF. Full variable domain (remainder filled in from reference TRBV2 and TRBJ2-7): EPEVTQTPSHQVTQMGQEVILRCVPISNHLYFYWYRQILGQKVEFLVSFYNNEISEKSEIFDDQFSVERPDGSNFTLKIRSTKLEDSAMYFCASGGPDEQYFGPGTRLTVT.

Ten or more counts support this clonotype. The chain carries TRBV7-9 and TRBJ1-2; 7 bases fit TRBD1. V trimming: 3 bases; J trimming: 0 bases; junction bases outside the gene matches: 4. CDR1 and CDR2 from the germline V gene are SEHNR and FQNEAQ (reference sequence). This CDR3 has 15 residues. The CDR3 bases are TGTGCCAGCAGCTTCGGGACAGCGCCTAACTATGGCTACACCTTC. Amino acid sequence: CASSFGTAPNYGYTF.

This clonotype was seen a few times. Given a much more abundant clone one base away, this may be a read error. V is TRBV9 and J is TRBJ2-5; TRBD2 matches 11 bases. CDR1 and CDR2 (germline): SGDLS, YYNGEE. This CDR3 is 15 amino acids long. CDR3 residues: CANSVAGGRTETQYF. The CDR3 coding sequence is TGTGCCAACAGCGTAGCGGGGGGGCGTACAGAGACCCAGTACTTC.

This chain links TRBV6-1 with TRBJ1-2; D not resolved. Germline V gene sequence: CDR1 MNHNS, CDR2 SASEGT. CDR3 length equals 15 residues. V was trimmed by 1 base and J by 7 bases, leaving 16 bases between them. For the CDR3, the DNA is TGTGCCAGCAGTGAAGACCCGTTGCTCACGCTTGGCTACACCTTC. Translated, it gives CASSEDPLLTLGYTF.

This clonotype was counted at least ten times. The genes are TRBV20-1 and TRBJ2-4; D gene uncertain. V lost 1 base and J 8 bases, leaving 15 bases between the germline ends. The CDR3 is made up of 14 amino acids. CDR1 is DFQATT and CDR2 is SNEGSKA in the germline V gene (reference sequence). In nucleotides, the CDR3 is TGCAGTGCTAGAGCCCCTGCTTTTGGGGACATTCAGTACTTC. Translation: CSARAPAFGDIQYF.

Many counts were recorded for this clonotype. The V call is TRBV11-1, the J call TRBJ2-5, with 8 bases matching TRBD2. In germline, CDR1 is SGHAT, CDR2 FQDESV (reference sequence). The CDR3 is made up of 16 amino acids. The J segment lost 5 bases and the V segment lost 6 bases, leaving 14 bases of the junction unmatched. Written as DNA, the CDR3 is TGTGCCAGCAGTTTATCTAGGTCAGCGGGGGAGGAGACCCAGTACTTC. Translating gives CASSLSRSAGEETQYF.

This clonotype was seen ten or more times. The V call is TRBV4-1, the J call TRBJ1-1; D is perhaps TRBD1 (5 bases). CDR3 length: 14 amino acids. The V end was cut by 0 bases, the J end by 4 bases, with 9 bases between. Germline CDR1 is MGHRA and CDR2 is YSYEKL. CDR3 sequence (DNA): TGCGCCAGCAGCCAAGATTCAGGGAGCACTGAAGCTTTCTTT. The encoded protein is CASSQDSGSTEAFF.

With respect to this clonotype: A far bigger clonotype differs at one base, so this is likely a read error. This CDR3 reads CASSTRTAKNEQFF. DNA for the CDR3: TGTGCCAGCAGCACAAGGACCGCGAAGAATGAGCAGTTCTTC. This chain connects TRBV11-1 to TRBJ2-1; no definite D call. The CDR3 consists of 14 residues. The germline V and J ends were trimmed by 5 bases and 7 bases, with 15 bases remaining between them. Germline CDR1 is SGHAT and CDR2 is FQDESV (reference sequence). Filled out from reference TRBV11-1 and TRBJ2-1, the complete variable domain reads EAEVAQSPRYKITEKSQAVAFWCDPISGHATLYWYRQILGQGPELLVQFQDESVVDDSQLPKDRFSAERLKGVDSTLKIQPAELGDSAMYLCASSTRTAKNEQFFGPGTRLTVL.

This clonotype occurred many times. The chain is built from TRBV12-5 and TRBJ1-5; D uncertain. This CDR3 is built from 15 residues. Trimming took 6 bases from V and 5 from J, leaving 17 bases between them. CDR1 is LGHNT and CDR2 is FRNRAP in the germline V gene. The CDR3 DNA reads TGTGCTAGTGGACCTCCAGATCTACCACATCAGCCCCAGCATTTT. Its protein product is CASGPPDLPHQPQHF.

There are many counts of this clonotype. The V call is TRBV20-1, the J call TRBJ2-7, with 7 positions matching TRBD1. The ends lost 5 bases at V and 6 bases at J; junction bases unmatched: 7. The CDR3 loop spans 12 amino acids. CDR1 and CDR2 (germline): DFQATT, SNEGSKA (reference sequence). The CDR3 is CSAPQGTVEQYF. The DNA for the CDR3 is TGCAGTGCTCCACAGGGGACGGTCGAGCAGTACTTC.

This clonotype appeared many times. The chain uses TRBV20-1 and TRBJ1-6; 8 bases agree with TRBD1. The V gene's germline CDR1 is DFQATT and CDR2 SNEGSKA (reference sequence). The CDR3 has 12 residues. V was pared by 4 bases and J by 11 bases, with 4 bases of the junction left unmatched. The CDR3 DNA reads TGCAGTGCTACAGGGGGCGAGACACCCCTCCACTTT. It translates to CSATGGETPLHF.

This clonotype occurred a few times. The CDR3 nucleotides read TGCGCCAGCAGCTCACAGGGGAAGGACACTGAAGCTTTCTTT. Protein product: CASSSQGKDTEAFF. The chain recombines TRBV5-1 with TRBJ1-1, with 7 bases aligning to TRBD1. The CDR3 length is 14 residues. Germline V gives CDR1 SGHRS, CDR2 YFSETQ. V shed 3 bases, J shed 3 bases, and the junction held 5 bases outside the gene matches.

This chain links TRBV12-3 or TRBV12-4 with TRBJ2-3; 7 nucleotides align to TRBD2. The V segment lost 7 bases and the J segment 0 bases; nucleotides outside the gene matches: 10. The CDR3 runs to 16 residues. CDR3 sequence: CASTILAVSSTDTQYF. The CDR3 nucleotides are TGTGCCAGCACCATCCTAGCGGTTTCTAGCACAGATACGCAGTATTTT.

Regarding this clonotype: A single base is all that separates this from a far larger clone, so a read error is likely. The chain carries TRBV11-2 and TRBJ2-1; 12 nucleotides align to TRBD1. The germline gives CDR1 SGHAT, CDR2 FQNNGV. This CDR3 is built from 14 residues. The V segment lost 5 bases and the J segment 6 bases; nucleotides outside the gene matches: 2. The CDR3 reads CASSPGQGANEQFF. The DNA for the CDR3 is TGTGCCAGCAGCCCGGGACAGGGGGCCAATGAGCAGTTCTTC.

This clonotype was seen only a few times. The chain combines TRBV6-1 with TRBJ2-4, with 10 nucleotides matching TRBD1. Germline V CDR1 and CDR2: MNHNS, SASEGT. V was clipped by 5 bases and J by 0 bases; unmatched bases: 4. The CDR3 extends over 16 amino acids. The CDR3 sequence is CASSPGQGVAKNIQYF. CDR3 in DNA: TGTGCCAGCAGTCCTGGACAGGGGGTAGCCAAAAACATTCAGTACTTC.

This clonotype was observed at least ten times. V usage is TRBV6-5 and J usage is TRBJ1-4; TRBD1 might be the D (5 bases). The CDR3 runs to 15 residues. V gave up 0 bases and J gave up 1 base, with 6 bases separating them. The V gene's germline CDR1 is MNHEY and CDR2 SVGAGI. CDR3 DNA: TGTGCCAGCAGTTACTCGACAGAAACTAATGAAAAACTGTTTTTT. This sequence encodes CASSYSTETNEKLFF.

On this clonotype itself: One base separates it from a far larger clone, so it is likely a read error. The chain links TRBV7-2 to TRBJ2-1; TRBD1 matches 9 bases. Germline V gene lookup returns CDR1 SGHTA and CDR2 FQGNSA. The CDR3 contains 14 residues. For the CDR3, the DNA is TGCACCGCCACACCCGGGACAGGGAGGAATGAGCAGTTCTTC. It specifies CTATPGTGRNEQFF.

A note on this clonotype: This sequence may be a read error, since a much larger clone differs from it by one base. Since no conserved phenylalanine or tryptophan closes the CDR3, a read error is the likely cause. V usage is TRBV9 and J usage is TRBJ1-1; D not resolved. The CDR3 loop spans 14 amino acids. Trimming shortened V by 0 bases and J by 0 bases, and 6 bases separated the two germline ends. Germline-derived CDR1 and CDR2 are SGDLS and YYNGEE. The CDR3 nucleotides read TGTGCCAGCAGCGTAGGGGGAATGAACACTGAAGCTTTCCTT. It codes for CASSVGGMNTEAFL.

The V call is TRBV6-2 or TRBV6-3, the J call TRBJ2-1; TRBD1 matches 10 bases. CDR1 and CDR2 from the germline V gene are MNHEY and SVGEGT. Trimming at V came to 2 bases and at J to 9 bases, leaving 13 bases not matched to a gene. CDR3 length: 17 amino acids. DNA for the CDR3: TGTGCCAGCAGTTACACCTGGGGGACAGGGGAATACGCTGAGCAGTTCTTC. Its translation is CASSYTWGTGEYAEQFF.

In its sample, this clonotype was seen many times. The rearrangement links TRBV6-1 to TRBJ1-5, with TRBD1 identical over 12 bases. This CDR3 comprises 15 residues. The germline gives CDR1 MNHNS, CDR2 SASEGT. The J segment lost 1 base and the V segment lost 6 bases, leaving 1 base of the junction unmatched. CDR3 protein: CASRGQGASNQPQHF. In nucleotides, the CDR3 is TGTGCCAGCAGGGGACAGGGGGCAAGCAATCAGCCCCAGCATTTT.